One and the same sample provided the 5 T cell receptor beta chains below, sequenced in a study of cytomegalovirus exposure and HLA in healthy donors. The PCR ran on 60 Vbeta and 13 Jbeta primers. Method: immunoSEQ multiplex PCR; TCRdb's copy keeps in-frame clones and lacks some. The sample consists of some 200,000 clones, 75% to 85% of them appearing once. Sequencing was performed on PBMCs. These receptors originate from a woman in her late teens or twenties in good health and CMV-seronegative.

The chain links TRBV18 to TRBJ2-6; D gene ambiguous. Germline V gene lookup returns CDR1 KGHSH and CDR2 LQKENI. The germline V and J ends were trimmed by 5 bases and 2 bases, with 7 bases remaining between them. CDR3 length equals 14 residues. The CDR3 protein is CASSDLTGANVLTF. CDR3 nucleotides: TGTGCCAGCTCAGACTTGACTGGGGCCAACGTCCTGACTTTC.

As concerns this clone: Within the sample, other DNA sequences also encode this same CDR3. This chain uses TRBV27 with TRBJ2-1, with 9 bases lining up with TRBD1. Germline CDR1 MNHEY, CDR2 SMNVEV (reference sequence). J lost 2 bases, V lost 4 bases, and 3 bases had no gene match. This CDR3 contains 15 residues. The CDR3 region is CASSSRTGAYNEQFF. In DNA form, the CDR3 reads TGTGCCAGCAGTTCTAGGACAGGGGCCTACAATGAGCAGTTCTTC.

The chain carries TRBV6-4 and TRBJ1-5; D not resolved. With 6 bases removed from V and 7 bases from J, the gap between germline ends came to 13 bases. The CDR3 extends over 13 amino acids. Per germline, CDR1 MRHNA and CDR2 SNTAGT. CDR3 DNA sequence: TGTGCCAGCAGCCCGGAGGGCCGGCAGCCCCAGCATTTT. Encoded protein: CASSPEGRQPQHF.

This clone has only a few counts. The rearrangement links TRBV5-4 to TRBJ2-6; 8 nucleotides align to TRBD1. The trim removed 4 bases at V and 2 bases at J, leaving 2 bases unmatched. Germline V gene data show CDR1 as SGHNT and CDR2 as YYREEE (reference sequence). This CDR3 contains 15 residues. DNA of the CDR3: TGTGCCAGCAGCATACAGGGGGCTGGGGCCAACGTCCTGACTTTC. Its protein is CASSIQGAGANVLTF.

The chain recombines TRBV28 with TRBJ2-5; D call uncertain. Deletions cut 5 bases from V and 5 bases from J, with 9 bases between. CDR1 is MDHEN, CDR2 SYDVKM, per germline. The CDR3 contains 12 residues. The CDR3 DNA reads as TGTGCCAGCAGTCCCGGGTGGGAGACCCAGTACTTC. This codes for CASSPGWETQYF.